This T cell receptor beta chain came from a study of CD8+CD57+ T cells in acquired aplastic anemia. Study as a whole: Quantities of DNA derived from sorted CD4+ and CD8+ cells averaged approximately 3 ug. Study-level results: There were roughly 28 CD8+ CDR3 sequences that occurred in both patients and controls.

Whoever was chosen for sequencing had shown CD8+CD57+ cell expansion by flow cytometry. Patients uniformly had severe acquired aplastic anemia. The use of genomic DNA as template underpinned the TCR beta VDJ and CDR3 profiling. MiXCR, applied by TCRdb to the reads, yields one record per CDR3 protein. The sample lists roughly 160,000 distinct CDR3 sequences, about 64% occurring once. For this clonotype: Its antigen is still unknown.

This CDR3 is 15 amino acids long. The V gene end was trimmed by 6 bases and the J gene end by 6 bases; junction bases not matched to a gene: 9. The germline V gene encodes CDR1 SNHLY and CDR2 FYNNEI. The genes are TRBV2 and TRBJ2-3, with 10 nucleotides matching TRBD1. This sequence originates from a human donor with aplastic anemia. The sequenced sample was sorted CD4+, CD8+, or CD8+CD57+ T cells (not recorded which) from PBMCs. CDR3 bases: TGTGCCAGCAGAACCGGGACAGGGGTTCCCGATACGCAGTATTTT. Translating gives CASRTGTGVPDTQYF.